The T cell receptor (beta chain) described here comes from a study of blood T cell repertoires in COVID-19. Study as a whole: Donors in the United States, Italy and Spain gave samples during acute or convalescent COVID-19. Sources were T cells, B-cell-depleted T cells, or PBMCs; the material itself was cDNA or gDNA.

Looked up from germline, CDR1 is SGHTA and CDR2 is FQGNSA. This CDR3 is 17 amino acids long. V lost 1 base and J lost 3; bases outside the gene matches: 11. Study processing details: Estimation of nucleated cell counts was performed using reference gene primer amplification. Sequencing was performed with immunoSEQ multiplex PCR; in TCRdb, only in-frame clones are kept and a portion is missing. For V, J and clone size, that table is used; D and trimming come from the DNA. The sample gives 150,000 to 200,000 clones, about 86% of which show up once; 3% to 4.5% is in the top ten. Sequenced material: peripheral blood. The V and J genes are TRBV7-2 and TRBJ1-2; 7 bases map to TRBD1. The receptor was isolated from a man younger than 30 with active or convalescent COVID-19. In nucleotides, the CDR3 is TGTGCCAGCAGCTTAGTTGGCAGGGGGTACAAGGACTATGGCTACACCTTC. It is translated as CASSLVGRGYKDYGYTF. Based on the CDR3 plus reference TRBV7-2 and TRBJ1-2, the full variable domain is GAGVSQSPSNKVTEKGKDVELRCDPISGHTALYWYRQSLGQGLEFLIYFQGNSAPDKSGLPSDRFSAERTGGSVSTLTIQRTQQEDSAVYLCASSLVGRGYKDYGYTFGSGTRLTVV.